Described below is a single TCR beta chain sequence and its context. V gave up 1 base and J gave up 5 bases; unmatched junction bases: 7. This CDR3 region has 16 residues. Germline CDR1 LGHNA, CDR2 YNFKEQ. The sample comes from a study of control samples from healthy donors and cancer patients. Clones were sequenced by immunoSEQ multiplex PCR, and TCRdb holds only the in-frame ones, with some missing. Of about 140,000 clones listed, 75% to 90% are singletons. V is TRBV4-2 and J is TRBJ2-3; 9 positions agree with TRBD2. Sample: blood. The sequence was obtained from a woman aged 25-40 years in good health. The CDR3 region is CASSQGSVAGVDTQYF. The CDR3 nucleotides read TGTGCCAGCAGCCAAGGTAGTGTAGCGGGAGTAGATACGCAGTATTTT.